A single T cell receptor beta chain is shown here with its context. The antigen remains unidentified. Clones were sequenced by immunoSEQ multiplex PCR, and TCRdb holds only the in-frame ones, with some missing. Of 35,000 to 45,000 clones listed, about 86% are singletons. The data are from a study of T cells in localized non-small cell lung cancer. Regarding the study as a whole: Of the top 100 tumor clones, median roughly 60 were in adjacent lung, 25 to 35 among its top 100.

This TCR came from a woman aged 18-49 years with stage III lung adenocarcinoma. The input for sequencing was peripheral blood, taken before any cancer treatment.

CDR3 protein: CASRGANTDTQYF. The CDR3 coding sequence is TGCGCCAGCAGGGGGGCCAACACAGATACGCAGTATTTT. This chain uses TRBV4-1 with TRBJ2-3; tentative D call: TRBD1 (6 bases). Germline loops: CDR1 MGHRA, CDR2 YSYEKL. V lost 6 bases and J 2 bases, leaving 9 bases between the germline ends. The CDR3 sequence is 13 residues long.